The sequence of this T cell receptor (beta chain) was determined in a study of blood T cells in healthy people across ages. Whole-study results and caveats: Donor CMV infection status was unknown, possibly confounding age-related changes in expanded clonotypes.

The ends were cut back, 1 base at V and 4 bases at J, with 25 bases in the middle. The CDR3 totals 18 residues. CDR1 is DFQATT and CDR2 is SNEGSKA in the germline V gene (reference sequence). Each donor's blood draw was 7.5 to 10 milliliters of peripheral blood. The use of a sample-barcoded 5' primer and a J-beta primer mix characterized a second PCR of roughly 7 to 12 cycles. The template-switch adaptor was a 5' adaptor with 12 random nucleotides. It tagged each cDNA molecule. Sequencing of every sample gave 2.5 million or more CDR3-containing paired-end reads. TCRdb analysed the 5' RACE reads with MiXCR anew, one entry per CDR3 protein. This repertoire shows some 1.7 million distinct CDR3 sequences, roughly 30% found once; its top ten account for 7.7%. This clonotype was recorded at least ten times. The antigen remains undetermined.

The source material was blood. The clonotype originates from a woman aged 25 to 45 in good health. The chain combines TRBV20-1 with TRBJ2-5, with D possibly matching TRBD2 (5 bases). Here the CDR3 reads CSARGLTARVGSRETQYF. CDR3 DNA sequence: TGCAGTGCTAGAGGACTAACCGCCCGTGTAGGGTCGCGAGAGACCCAGTACTTC.